These 16 T cell receptor beta chains were sequenced from one sample in a study of lymphopenia after photon versus proton radiotherapy. Assay used: immunoSEQ multiplex PCR; TCRdb lists only in-frame clones, some missing. The sample consists of 35,000 to 50,000 clones, approximately 90% of them appearing once. Material: peripheral blood, obtained from a patient treated with photon-based radiotherapy. The receptors shown here come from a man in his sixties with cholangiocarcinoma.

This clone was detected a few times. The rearrangement joins TRBV4-3 to TRBJ1-2, with unresolved D. Germline V gene sequence: CDR1 LGHNA, CDR2 YSLEER. The CDR3 length is 14 residues. The germline V and J ends were trimmed by 0 bases and 4 bases, with 9 bases remaining between them. CDR3 sequence (DNA): TGCGCCAGCAGCCAAGATGAGAATTCCTATGGCTACACCTTC. Amino acids: CASSQDENSYGYTF.

This CDR3 is CASSLGLDQPQHF. CDR3 coding DNA: TGCGCCAGCAGCTTGGGACTAGATCAGCCCCAGCATTTT. The chain is built from TRBV5-1 and TRBJ1-5; no firm D call. V was shortened by 0 bases and J by 5 bases, with 6 bases between the two germline ends. CDR1 and CDR2 from the germline V gene are SGHRS and YFSETQ. The CDR3 runs to 13 residues.

CDR3 bases: TGTGCCAGCAGTGTCGACAGGGGGATCTATGGCTACACCTTC. Amino acid sequence: CASSVDRGIYGYTF. The V call is TRBV2, the J call TRBJ1-2, with 9 bases lining up with TRBD1. The length of the CDR3 is 14 residues. V lost 4 bases and J lost 4; bases outside the gene matches: 4. From germline, CDR1 is SNHLY and CDR2 FYNNEI.

With regard to this clone: Other DNA sequences in this sample translate to the same CDR3. This chain links TRBV6-5 with TRBJ1-5; no reliable D call. Germline V lookup: CDR1 MNHEY, CDR2 SVGAGI. The CDR3 extends over 13 amino acids. The V and J ends lost 0 bases and 4 bases respectively, with 4 bases between them. As DNA, the CDR3 is TGTGCCAGCAGTTACTCGCGGAATCAGCCCCAGCATTTT. The encoded protein is CASSYSRNQPQHF.

The chain is built from TRBV2 and TRBJ2-3; D gene uncertain. CDR1 and CDR2 (germline): SNHLY, FYNNEI. The CDR3 is made up of 15 amino acids. V was cut by 1 base and J by 1 base, with 9 bases left in between. CDR3 DNA: TGTGCCAGCAGTGAAGAGGCCCGGGGCACAGATACGCAGTATTTT. The encoded protein is CASSEEARGTDTQYF.

V gene TRBV6-5 combines with J gene TRBJ2-5; 7 bases align to TRBD2. In germline, CDR1 is MNHEY, CDR2 SVGAGI. The V and J ends lost 2 bases and 3 bases, in that order; junction bases with no gene match: 6. The CDR3 length is 15 residues. The CDR3 protein is CASSYLGSGKETQYF. The CDR3 DNA sequence: TGTGCCAGCAGTTACCTAGGCAGCGGGAAAGAGACCCAGTACTTC.

The chain is built from TRBV7-2 and TRBJ1-1; 11 bases line up with TRBD1. Trimming took 2 bases from V and 1 from J; bases not matched to a gene: 3. The CDR3 length is 16 residues. From germline, CDR1 is SGHTA and CDR2 FQGNSA. CDR3 region: CASSLWGQGGNTEAFF. CDR3 nucleotides: TGTGCCAGCAGCTTATGGGGACAGGGGGGGAACACTGAAGCTTTCTTT. The full variable domain, rest sourced from reference TRBV7-2 and TRBJ1-1, is GAGVSQSPSNKVTEKGKDVELRCDPISGHTALYWYRQSLGQGLEFLIYFQGNSAPDKSGLPSDRFSAERTGGSVSTLTIQRTQQEDSAVYLCASSLWGQGGNTEAFFGQGTRLTVV.

V usage is TRBV19 and J usage is TRBJ2-1, with 14 positions matching TRBD2. CDR1 is LNHDA, CDR2 SQIVND, per germline (reference sequence). The CDR3 loop spans 15 amino acids. The J segment lost 8 bases and the V segment lost 5 bases, leaving 5 bases of the junction unmatched. CDR3 region: CASSQGLAGGDEQFF. CDR3 nucleotides: TGTGCCAGTAGTCAAGGACTAGCGGGGGGCGATGAGCAGTTCTTC.

The V and J genes are TRBV29-1 and TRBJ2-3, with 7 nucleotides matching TRBD2. Germline CDR1 reads SQVTM; CDR2 reads ANQGSEA. The CDR3 totals 16 residues. Trimming at V came to 4 bases and at J to 0 bases, leaving 10 bases not matched to a gene. The CDR3: CSVAGGRTTSTDTQYF. CDR3 in DNA: TGCAGCGTTGCGGGGGGACGGACTACTAGCACAGATACGCAGTATTTT.

The chain employs TRBV10-1 and TRBJ2-2; D is uncertain. V shed 1 base and J shed 4 bases, with 7 bases lying between them. The germline gives CDR1 WNHNN, CDR2 SYGVQD (reference sequence). The CDR3 has 14 amino acids. CDR3 residues: CASSEWSSTGELFF. Here the CDR3 DNA reads TGCGCCAGCAGTGAGTGGAGTTCCACCGGGGAGCTGTTTTTT.

The chain joins TRBV18 to TRBJ2-5, with D maybe TRBD1 (6 bases). Looked up from germline, CDR1 is KGHSH and CDR2 is LQKENI. Trimming shortened V by 3 bases and J by 5 bases, and 13 bases separated the two germline ends. The CDR3 sequence is 14 residues long. CDR3 amino acids: CASSPLGAEETQYF. The CDR3, as DNA: TGTGCCAGCTCACCCCTGGGGGCTGAGGAGACCCAGTACTTC.

This chain connects TRBV5-1 to TRBJ2-7; the D call may be TRBD1 or TRBD2 (7 bases each). Germline CDR1 and CDR2: SGHRS and YFSETQ. This CDR3 comprises 13 residues. V lost 1 base and J 7 bases, leaving 12 bases between the germline ends. In DNA, the CDR3 is TGCGCCAGCAGCTTGAGGGGGCGGGAGGAGCAGTACTTC. It yields the protein CASSLRGREEQYF.

The V call is TRBV4-1, the J call TRBJ1-5, with D perhaps matching TRBD1 (6 bases). The CDR3 spans 16 residues. CDR1 and CDR2 (germline): MGHRA, YSYEKL. The V end was cut by 3 bases, the J end by 4 bases, with 16 bases between. The CDR3 region is CASSQVSGGLNQPQHF. As DNA, the CDR3 is TGCGCCAGCAGCCAGGTCTCTGGGGGGCTAAATCAGCCCCAGCATTTT.

The chain carries TRBV7-2 and TRBJ1-5; TRBD1 might be the D (6 bases). Germline V gene data show CDR1 as SGHTA and CDR2 as FQGNSA. V was cut by 5 bases and J by 6 bases, with 14 bases left in between. The CDR3 runs to 14 residues. CDR3 sequence (DNA): TGTGCCAGCAGCGCGTGGGGGGCCAGTCAGCCCCAGCATTTT. Its translation is CASSAWGASQPQHF.

V usage is TRBV5-1 and J usage is TRBJ1-6; D is unclear. The CDR3 spans 13 residues. Germline CDR1 is SGHRS and CDR2 is YFSETQ. V was clipped by 0 bases and J by 6 bases, with 4 bases between them. The chain's CDR3 is CASSLEGNSPLHF. The CDR3 DNA sequence: TGCGCCAGCAGCTTGGAGGGTAATTCACCCCTCCACTTT.

The chain combines TRBV7-2 with TRBJ1-1; the match to TRBD1 covers 7 bases. The germline V gene encodes CDR1 SGHTA and CDR2 FQGNSA. The CDR3 totals 14 residues. Germline trimming cut 5 bases from V and 0 bases from J; bases unmatched to any gene: 3. CDR3 coding DNA: TGTGCCAGCAGCAGACAGGGAATGAACACTGAAGCTTTCTTT. It specifies CASSRQGMNTEAFF.